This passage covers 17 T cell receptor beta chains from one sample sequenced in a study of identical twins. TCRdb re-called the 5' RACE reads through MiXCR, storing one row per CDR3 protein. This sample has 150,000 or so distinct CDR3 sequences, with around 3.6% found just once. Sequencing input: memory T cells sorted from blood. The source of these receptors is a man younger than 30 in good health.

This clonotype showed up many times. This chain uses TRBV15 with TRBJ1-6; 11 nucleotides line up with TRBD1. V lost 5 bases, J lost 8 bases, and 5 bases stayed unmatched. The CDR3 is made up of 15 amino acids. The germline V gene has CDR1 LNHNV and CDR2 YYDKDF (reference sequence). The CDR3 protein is CATSRGDRGDSPLHF. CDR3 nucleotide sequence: TGTGCCACCAGCCGAGGGGACAGGGGGGATTCACCCCTCCACTTT.

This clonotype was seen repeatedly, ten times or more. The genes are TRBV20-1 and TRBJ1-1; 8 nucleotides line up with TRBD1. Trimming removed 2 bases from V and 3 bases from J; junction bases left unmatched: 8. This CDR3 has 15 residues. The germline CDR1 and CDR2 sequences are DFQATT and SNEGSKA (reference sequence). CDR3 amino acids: CSARSGTGLHTEAFF. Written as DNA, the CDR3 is TGCAGTGCTAGATCGGGGACAGGTCTTCACACTGAAGCTTTCTTT.

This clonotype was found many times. This CDR3 reads CASSLALDTGELFF. The CDR3 nucleotides are TGTGCCAGCAGCTTGGCCCTCGACACCGGGGAGCTGTTTTTT. The J gene is TRBJ2-2, the V gene TRBV5-6; D is uncertain. This CDR3 is built from 14 residues. Trimming stripped 0 bases from V and 3 bases from J, with 6 bases between. From germline, CDR1 is SGHDT and CDR2 YYEEEE.

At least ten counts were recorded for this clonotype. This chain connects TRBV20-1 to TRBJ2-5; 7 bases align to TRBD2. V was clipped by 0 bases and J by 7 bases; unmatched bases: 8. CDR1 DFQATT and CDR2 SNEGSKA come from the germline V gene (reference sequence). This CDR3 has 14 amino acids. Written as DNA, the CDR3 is TGCAGTGCTAGAGATCGGGGAGGGCGCGGGACCCAGTACTTC. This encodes CSARDRGGRGTQYF.

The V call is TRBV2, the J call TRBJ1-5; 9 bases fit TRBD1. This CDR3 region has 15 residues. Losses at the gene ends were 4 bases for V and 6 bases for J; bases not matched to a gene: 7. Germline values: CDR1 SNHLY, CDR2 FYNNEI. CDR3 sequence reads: CASSVVGQGSQPQHF. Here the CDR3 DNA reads TGTGCCAGCAGTGTAGTTGGACAGGGGAGTCAGCCCCAGCATTTT.

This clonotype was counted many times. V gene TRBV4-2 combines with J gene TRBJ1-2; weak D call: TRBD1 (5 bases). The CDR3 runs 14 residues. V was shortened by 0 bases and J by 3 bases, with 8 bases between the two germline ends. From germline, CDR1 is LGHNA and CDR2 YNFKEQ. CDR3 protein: CASSQEDTDYGYTF. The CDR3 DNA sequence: TGTGCCAGCAGCCAAGAGGACACGGACTATGGCTACACCTTC.

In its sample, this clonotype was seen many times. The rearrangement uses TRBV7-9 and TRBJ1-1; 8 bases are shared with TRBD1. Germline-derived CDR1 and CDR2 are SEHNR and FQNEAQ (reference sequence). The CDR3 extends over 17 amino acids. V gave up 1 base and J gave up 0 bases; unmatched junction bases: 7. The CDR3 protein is CASSLGTGSSMNTEAFF. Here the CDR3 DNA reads TGTGCCAGCAGCTTAGGGACAGGGAGTTCGATGAACACTGAAGCTTTCTTT. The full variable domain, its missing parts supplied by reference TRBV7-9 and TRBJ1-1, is DTGVSQNPRHKITKRGQNVTFRCDPISEHNRLYWYRQTLGQGPEFLTYFQNEAQLEKSRLLSDRFSAERPKGSFSTLEIQRTEQGDSAMYLCASSLGTGSSMNTEAFFGQGTRLTVV.

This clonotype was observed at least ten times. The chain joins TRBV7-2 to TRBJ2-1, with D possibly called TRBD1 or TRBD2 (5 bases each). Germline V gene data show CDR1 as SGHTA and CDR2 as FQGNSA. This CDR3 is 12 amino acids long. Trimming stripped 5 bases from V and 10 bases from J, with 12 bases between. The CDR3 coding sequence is TGTGCCAGCAGCCCGGGGACCCGGGAGCAGTTCTTC. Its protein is CASSPGTREQFF.

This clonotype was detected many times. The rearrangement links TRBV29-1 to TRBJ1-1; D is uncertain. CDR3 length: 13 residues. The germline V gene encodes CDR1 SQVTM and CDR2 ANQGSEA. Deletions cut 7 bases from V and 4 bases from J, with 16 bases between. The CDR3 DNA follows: TGCAGCGCCCCCCACAAGGTGGGCACTGAAGCTTTCTTT. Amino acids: CSAPHKVGTEAFF.

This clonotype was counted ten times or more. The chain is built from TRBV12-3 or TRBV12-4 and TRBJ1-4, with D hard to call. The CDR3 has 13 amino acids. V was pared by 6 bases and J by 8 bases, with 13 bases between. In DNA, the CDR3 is TGTGCCAGCAGATACAGCACTGTCGAAAAACTGTTTTTT. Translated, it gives CASRYSTVEKLFF.

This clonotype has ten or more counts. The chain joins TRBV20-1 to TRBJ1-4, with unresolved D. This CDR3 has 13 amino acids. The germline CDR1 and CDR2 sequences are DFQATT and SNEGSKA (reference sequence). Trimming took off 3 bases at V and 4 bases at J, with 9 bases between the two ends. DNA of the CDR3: TGCAGTGCTAGGGGGAGCCTTAATGAAAAACTGTTTTTT. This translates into CSARGSLNEKLFF.

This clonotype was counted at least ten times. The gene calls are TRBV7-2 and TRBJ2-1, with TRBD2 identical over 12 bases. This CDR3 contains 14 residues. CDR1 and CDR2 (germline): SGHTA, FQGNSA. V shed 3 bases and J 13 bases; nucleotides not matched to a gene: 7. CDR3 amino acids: CASSFSSGRADQFF. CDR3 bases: TGTGCCAGCAGCTTCTCTAGCGGGAGGGCCGACCAGTTCTTC.

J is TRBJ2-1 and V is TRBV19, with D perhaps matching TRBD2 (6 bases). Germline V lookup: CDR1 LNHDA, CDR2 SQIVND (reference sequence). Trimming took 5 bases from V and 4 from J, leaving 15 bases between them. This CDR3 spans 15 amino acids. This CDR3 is CASSVSGGIYNEQFF. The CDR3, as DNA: TGTGCCAGTAGTGTTAGCGGTGGGATTTACAATGAGCAGTTCTTC.

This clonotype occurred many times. CDR3 region: CASSLNPSGSSYEQYF. As DNA, the CDR3 is TGTGCCAGCAGCTTAAATCCTAGCGGGTCCTCCTACGAGCAGTACTTC. This rearrangement joins TRBV7-2 to TRBJ2-7; 8 bases agree with TRBD2. CDR1 and CDR2 (germline): SGHTA, FQGNSA. The CDR3 is made up of 16 amino acids. The V segment lost 2 bases and the J segment 0 bases; nucleotides outside the gene matches: 6.

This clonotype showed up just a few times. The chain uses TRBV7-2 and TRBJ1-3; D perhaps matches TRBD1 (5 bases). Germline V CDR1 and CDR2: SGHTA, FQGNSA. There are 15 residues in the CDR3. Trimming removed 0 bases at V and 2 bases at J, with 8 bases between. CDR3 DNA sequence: TGTGCCAGCAGCTTAGCTCGGGGGACTGGAAACACCATATATTTT. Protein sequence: CASSLARGTGNTIYF.

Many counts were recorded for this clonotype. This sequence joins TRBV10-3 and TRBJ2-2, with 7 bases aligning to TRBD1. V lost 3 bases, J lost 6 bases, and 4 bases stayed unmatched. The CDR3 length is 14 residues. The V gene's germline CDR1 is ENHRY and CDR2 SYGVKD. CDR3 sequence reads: CAISDRGNSGELFF. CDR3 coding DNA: TGTGCCATCAGTGACAGGGGGAATTCCGGGGAGCTGTTTTTT.

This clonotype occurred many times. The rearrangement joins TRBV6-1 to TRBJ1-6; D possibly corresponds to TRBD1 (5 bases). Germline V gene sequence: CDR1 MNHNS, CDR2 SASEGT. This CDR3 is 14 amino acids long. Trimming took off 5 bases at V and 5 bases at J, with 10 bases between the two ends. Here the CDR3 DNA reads TGTGCCAGCAGTACCGGGGCCAATAATTCACCCCTCCACTTT. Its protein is CASSTGANNSPLHF.